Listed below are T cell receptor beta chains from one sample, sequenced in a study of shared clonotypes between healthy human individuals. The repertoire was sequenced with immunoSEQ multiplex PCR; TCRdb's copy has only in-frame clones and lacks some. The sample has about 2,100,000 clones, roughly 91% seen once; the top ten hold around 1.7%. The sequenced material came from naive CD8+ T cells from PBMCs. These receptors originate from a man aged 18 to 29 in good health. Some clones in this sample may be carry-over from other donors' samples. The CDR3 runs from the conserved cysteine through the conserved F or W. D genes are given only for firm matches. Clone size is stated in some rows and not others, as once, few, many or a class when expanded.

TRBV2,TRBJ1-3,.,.,CASRPGPGGGNTIYF,TGTGCCAGCAGGCCGGGACCGGGAGGTGGAAACACCATATATTTT
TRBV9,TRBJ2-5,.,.,CASSVDSGDPETQYF,TGTGCCAGCAGCGTAGATTCTGGGGACCCAGAGACCCAGTACTTC
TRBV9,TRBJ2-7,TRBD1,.,CASSVGQGAYEQYF,TGTGCCAGCAGCGTTGGACAGGGGGCCTACGAGCAGTACTTC
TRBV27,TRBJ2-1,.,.,CASSWSPRANEQFF,TGTGCCAGCAGCTGGTCCCCTCGGGCCAATGAGCAGTTCTTC
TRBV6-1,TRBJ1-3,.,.,CASSEGEPIYF,TGTGCCAGCAGTGAGGGGGAACCCATATATTTT
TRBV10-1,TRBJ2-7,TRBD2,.,CASSESTSGSHEQYF,TGCGCCAGCAGTGAGTCGACTAGCGGGAGCCACGAGCAGTACTTC
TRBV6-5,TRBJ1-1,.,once,CASSSGYHTEAFF,TGTGCCAGCAGTTCAGGGTACCACACTGAAGCTTTCTTT
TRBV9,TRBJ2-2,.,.,CASSVPRGRTNTGELFF,TGTGCCAGCAGCGTACCCCGGGGCAGGACTAACACCGGGGAGCTGTTTTTT
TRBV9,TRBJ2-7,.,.,CASSADGWDEQYF,TGTGCCAGCAGCGCGGACGGGTGGGACGAGCAGTACTTC
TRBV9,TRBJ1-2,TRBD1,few,CASSVGQGALELDGYTF,TGTGCCAGCAGCGTAGGTCAGGGGGCGCTAGAATTGGACGGCTACACCTTC
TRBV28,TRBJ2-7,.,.,CASSKDGYSYEQYF,TGTGCCAGCAGTAAAGACGGGTACTCCTACGAGCAGTACTTC
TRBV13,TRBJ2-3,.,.,CASSPVASPDTQYF,TGTGCCAGCAGCCCGGTCGCGAGCCCAGATACGCAGTATTTT
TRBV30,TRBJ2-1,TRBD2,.,CAWSVAGGSYNEQFF,TGTGCCTGGAGTGTAGCGGGAGGCTCCTACAATGAGCAGTTCTTC
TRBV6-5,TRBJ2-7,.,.,CASSYSTGGGQYF,TGTGCCAGCAGTTACTCTACGGGTGGAGGGCAGTACTTC
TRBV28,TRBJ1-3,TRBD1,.,CASSNPTGGVGNTIYF,TGTGCCAGCAGTAACCCGACAGGGGGCGTTGGAAACACCATATATTTT
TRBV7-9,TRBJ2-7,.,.,CASSSPGRRNGIIF,TGTGCCAGCAGCTCACCCGGGCGCCGGAACGGTATTATATTC
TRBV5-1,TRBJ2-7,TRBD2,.,CASSLSSGRVAYEQYF,TGCGCCAGCAGCTTGAGTAGCGGGAGGGTCGCCTACGAGCAGTACTTC
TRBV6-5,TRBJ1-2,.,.,CASSYSRGVYGYTF,TGTGCCAGCAGTTACTCTAGGGGAGTCTATGGCTACACCTTC
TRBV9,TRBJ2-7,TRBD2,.,CASSPRGGTYEQYF,TGTGCCAGCAGCCCCCGGGGGGGAACCTACGAGCAGTACTTC
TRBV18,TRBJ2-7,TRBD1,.,CASSLLRDRVYEQYF,TGTGCCAGCTCACTCCTCCGGGACAGAGTCTACGAGCAGTACTTC
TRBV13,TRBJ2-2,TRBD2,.,CASSPQGKMIAGGRTGELFF,TGTGCCAGCAGCCCGCAAGGAAAGATGATAGCGGGAGGGAGAACCGGGGAGCTGTTTTTT
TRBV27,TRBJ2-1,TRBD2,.,CASSSALAGGSSYNEQFF,TGTGCCAGCAGTTCCGCCCTAGCGGGAGGGAGCTCCTACAATGAGCAGTTCTTC
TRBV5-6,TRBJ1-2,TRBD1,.,CASSLGTAGLNYGYTF,TGTGCCAGCAGCCTCGGGACAGCGGGGCTTAACTATGGCTACACCTTC
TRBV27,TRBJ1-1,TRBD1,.,CASRQGGTEAFF,TGTGCCTCCAGGCAGGGGGGCACTGAAGCTTTCTTT
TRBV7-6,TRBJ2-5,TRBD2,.,CASSPTSGMRETQYF,TGTGCCAGCAGCCCTACTAGCGGGATGAGAGAGACCCAGTACTTC
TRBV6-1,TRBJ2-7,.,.,CASSDSPFYEQYF,TGTGCCAGCAGTGATAGCCCGTTCTACGAGCAGTACTTC
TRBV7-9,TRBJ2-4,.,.,CASSFGRLGNIQYF,TGTGCCAGCAGCTTCGGACGTTTAGGAAACATTCAGTACTTC
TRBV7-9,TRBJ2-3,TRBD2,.,CASTPLAGAHGDTQYF,TGTGCCAGCACCCCGCTAGCGGGAGCCCACGGAGATACGCAGTATTTT
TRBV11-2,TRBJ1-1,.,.,CASSPPYQLPEAFF,TGTGCCAGCAGCCCCCCCTATCAGCTCCCTGAAGCTTTCTTT
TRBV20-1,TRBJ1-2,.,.,CSPPGGYTF,TGCAGTCCCCCCGGCGGCTACACCTTC
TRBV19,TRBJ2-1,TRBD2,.,CASIGTSGSSYNEQFF,TGTGCCAGTATCGGGACTAGCGGGAGCTCCTACAATGAGCAGTTCTTC
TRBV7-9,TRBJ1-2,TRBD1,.,CASSWTGNNYGYTF,TGTGCCAGCAGCTGGACAGGAAATAACTATGGCTACACCTTC
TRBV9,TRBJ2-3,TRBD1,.,CASSATEGQSTSTDTQYF,TGTGCCAGCAGCGCAACCGAGGGACAGAGCACTAGCACAGATACGCAGTATTTT
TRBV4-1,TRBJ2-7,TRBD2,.,CASSQKSSSGTRVEQYF,TGCGCCAGCAGCCAAAAAAGCTCATCCGGGACTAGAGTCGAGCAGTACTTC
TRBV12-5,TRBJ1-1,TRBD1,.,CASGAGTGAEAFF,TGTGCTAGTGGGGCCGGGACAGGGGCTGAAGCTTTCTTT
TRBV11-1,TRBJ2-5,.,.,CASSDSTRGLLETQYF,TGTGCCAGCAGCGACTCGACTAGGGGGTTGTTAGAGACCCAGTACTTC
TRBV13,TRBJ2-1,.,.,CASSLYSGDEQFF,TGTGCCAGCAGCCTGTACTCAGGCGATGAGCAGTTCTTC
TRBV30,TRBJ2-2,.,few,CAWSVSPPVELFF,TGTGCCTGGAGTGTCAGTCCTCCCGTGGAGCTGTTTTTT
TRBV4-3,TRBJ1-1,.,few,CASSQDGFNTEAFF,TGCGCCAGCAGCCAAGATGGATTTAACACTGAAGCTTTCTTT
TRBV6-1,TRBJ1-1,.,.,CASREGTGGTEAFF,TGTGCCAGCAGGGAAGGGACGGGGGGCACTGAAGCTTTCTTT
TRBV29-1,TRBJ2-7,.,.,CSVEDSITYEQYF,TGCAGCGTTGAGGATTCGATTACCTACGAGCAGTACTTC